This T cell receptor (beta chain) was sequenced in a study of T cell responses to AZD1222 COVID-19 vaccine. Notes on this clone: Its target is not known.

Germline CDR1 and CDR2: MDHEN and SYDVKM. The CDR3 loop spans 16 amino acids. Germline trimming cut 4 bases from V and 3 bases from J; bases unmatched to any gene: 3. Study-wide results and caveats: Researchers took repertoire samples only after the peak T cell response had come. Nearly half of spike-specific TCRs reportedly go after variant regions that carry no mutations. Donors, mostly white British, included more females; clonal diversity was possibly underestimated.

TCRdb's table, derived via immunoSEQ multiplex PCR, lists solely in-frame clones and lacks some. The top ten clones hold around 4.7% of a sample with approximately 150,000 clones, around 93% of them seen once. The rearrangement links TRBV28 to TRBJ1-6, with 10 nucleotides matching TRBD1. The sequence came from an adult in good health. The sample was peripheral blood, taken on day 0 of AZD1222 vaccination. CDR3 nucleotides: TGTGCCAGCAGTTCGGGACAGGGGATCTATAATTCACCCCTCCACTTT. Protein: CASSSGQGIYNSPLHF. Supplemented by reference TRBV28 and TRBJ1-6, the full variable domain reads DVKVTQSSRYLVKRTGEKVFLECVQDMDHENMFWYRQDPGLGLRLIYFSYDVKMKEKGDIPEGYSVSREKKERFSLILESASTNQTSMYLCASSSGQGIYNSPLHFGNGTRLTVT.